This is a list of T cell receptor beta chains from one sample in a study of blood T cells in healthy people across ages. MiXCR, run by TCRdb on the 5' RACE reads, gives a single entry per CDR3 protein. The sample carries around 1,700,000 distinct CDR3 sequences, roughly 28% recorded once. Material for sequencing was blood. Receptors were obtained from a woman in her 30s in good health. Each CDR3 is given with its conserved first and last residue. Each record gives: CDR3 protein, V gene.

cdr3_aa: CSAPEASGSHEQYF
v_call: TRBV20-1

cdr3_aa: CASRLTGVSYNSPLHF
v_call: TRBV27

cdr3_aa: CSASGTGREAFF
v_call: TRBV20-1

cdr3_aa: CASSLRADRIKHEQYF
v_call: TRBV5-1

cdr3_aa: CASSFGGENNEQFF
v_call: TRBV7-9

cdr3_aa: CASSYSDRGPWVGYTF
v_call: TRBV27

cdr3_aa: CASSLYGRGSTGTTLARNIQYF
v_call: TRBV11-2

cdr3_aa: CASSSIPAGLGYTF
v_call: TRBV7-2

cdr3_aa: CASSFRETYGYTF
v_call: TRBV7-2

cdr3_aa: CSARDTAGDQDEQFF
v_call: TRBV20-1

cdr3_aa: CSVESLQGTETQYF
v_call: TRBV29-1

cdr3_aa: CASSLDGMEQPQHF
v_call: TRBV6-5

cdr3_aa: CATSRSGLNEQFF
v_call: TRBV15

cdr3_aa: CASSGTGGSYNEQFF
v_call: TRBV28

cdr3_aa: CAGSPVGRGDGYTF
v_call: TRBV11-2

cdr3_aa: CASSLAGTSGSYGTDTQYF
v_call: TRBV5-5

cdr3_aa: CASSQREGRGYTF
v_call: TRBV3-1

cdr3_aa: CASSSPQGLETQYF
v_call: TRBV7-9

cdr3_aa: CAITKGAPNTGELFF
v_call: TRBV10-3

cdr3_aa: CASSWNTYQPQHF
v_call: TRBV7-6

cdr3_aa: CASTSATSYNEQFF
v_call: TRBV6-5

cdr3_aa: CASTIPMGGTETQYF
v_call: TRBV5-5

cdr3_aa: CASSFQAYNSPLHF
v_call: TRBV7-2

cdr3_aa: CASQRQGASNYGYTF
v_call: TRBV27

cdr3_aa: CSAKRDDVLNEQFF
v_call: TRBV20-1

cdr3_aa: CASSRGTSGAPPQYF
v_call: TRBV6-6

cdr3_aa: CASRIQRGTDTEAFF
v_call: TRBV7-9

cdr3_aa: CSARGGGDGTEAFF
v_call: TRBV20-1

cdr3_aa: CSGAVVTNSYEQYF
v_call: TRBV20-1

cdr3_aa: CASSPDRTGYEQYF
v_call: TRBV6-1

cdr3_aa: CASSLTAGESYNEQFF
v_call: TRBV7-3

cdr3_aa: CACSLDSYEQYF
v_call: TRBV28

cdr3_aa: CASSWEKQGSEAFF
v_call: TRBV5-1

cdr3_aa: CASSIRREQFF
v_call: TRBV5-6

cdr3_aa: CASSTRTGSHEKLFF
v_call: TRBV5-4

cdr3_aa: CASRDKGNVQETQYF
v_call: TRBV28

cdr3_aa: CASSLALAGNGANVLTF
v_call: TRBV5-1

cdr3_aa: CASSEDGSNYQPQHF
v_call: TRBV2

cdr3_aa: CGVPGIGYEQYF
v_call: TRBV29-1

cdr3_aa: CSGLTAGRQGAPDEQFF
v_call: TRBV20-1

cdr3_aa: CATLDRGEYEQYF
v_call: TRBV24-1

cdr3_aa: CASRTGVANEQFF
v_call: TRBV12-3/TRBV12-4

cdr3_aa: CASSLVKGLGYTF
v_call: TRBV12-3/TRBV12-4

cdr3_aa: CASSHRTGLSISYNEQFF
v_call: TRBV7-8

cdr3_aa: CASSSSQYEQFF
v_call: TRBV7-9

cdr3_aa: CASTPTGAVPPTEAFF
v_call: TRBV11-2